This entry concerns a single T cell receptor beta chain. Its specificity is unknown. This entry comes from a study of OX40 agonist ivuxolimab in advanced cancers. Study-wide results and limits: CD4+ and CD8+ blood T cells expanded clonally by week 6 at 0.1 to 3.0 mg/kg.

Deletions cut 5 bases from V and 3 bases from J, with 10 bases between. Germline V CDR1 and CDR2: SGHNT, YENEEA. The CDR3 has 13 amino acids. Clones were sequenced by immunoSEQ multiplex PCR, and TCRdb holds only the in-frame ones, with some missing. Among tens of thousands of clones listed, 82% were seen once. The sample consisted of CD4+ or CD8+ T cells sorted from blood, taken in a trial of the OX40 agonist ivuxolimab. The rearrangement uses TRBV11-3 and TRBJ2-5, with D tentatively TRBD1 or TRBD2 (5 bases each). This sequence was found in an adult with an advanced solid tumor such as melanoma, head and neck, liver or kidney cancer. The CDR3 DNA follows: TGTGCCAGCAGCCCCGGGGCCGAAGAGACCCAGTACTTC. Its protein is CASSPGAEETQYF.